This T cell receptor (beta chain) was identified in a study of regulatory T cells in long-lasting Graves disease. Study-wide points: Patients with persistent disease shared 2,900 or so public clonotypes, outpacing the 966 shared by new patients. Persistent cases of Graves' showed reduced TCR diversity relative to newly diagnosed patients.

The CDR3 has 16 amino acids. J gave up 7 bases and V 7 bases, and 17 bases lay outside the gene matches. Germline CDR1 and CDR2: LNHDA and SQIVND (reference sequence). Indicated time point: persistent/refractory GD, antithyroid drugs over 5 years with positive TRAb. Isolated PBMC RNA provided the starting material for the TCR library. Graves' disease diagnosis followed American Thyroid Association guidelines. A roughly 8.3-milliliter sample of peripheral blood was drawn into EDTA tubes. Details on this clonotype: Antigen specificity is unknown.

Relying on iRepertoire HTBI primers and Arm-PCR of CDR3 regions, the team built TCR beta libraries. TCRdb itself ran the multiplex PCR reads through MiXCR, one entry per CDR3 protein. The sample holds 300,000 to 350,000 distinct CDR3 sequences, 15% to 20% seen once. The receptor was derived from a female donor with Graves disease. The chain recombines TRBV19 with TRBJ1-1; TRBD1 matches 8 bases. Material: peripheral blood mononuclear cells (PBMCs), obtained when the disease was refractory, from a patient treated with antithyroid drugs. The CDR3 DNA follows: TGTGCCAGTAAAATGATACCGGGACAGGCCTTGATTGAAGCTTTCTTT. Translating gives CASKMIPGQALIEAFF.